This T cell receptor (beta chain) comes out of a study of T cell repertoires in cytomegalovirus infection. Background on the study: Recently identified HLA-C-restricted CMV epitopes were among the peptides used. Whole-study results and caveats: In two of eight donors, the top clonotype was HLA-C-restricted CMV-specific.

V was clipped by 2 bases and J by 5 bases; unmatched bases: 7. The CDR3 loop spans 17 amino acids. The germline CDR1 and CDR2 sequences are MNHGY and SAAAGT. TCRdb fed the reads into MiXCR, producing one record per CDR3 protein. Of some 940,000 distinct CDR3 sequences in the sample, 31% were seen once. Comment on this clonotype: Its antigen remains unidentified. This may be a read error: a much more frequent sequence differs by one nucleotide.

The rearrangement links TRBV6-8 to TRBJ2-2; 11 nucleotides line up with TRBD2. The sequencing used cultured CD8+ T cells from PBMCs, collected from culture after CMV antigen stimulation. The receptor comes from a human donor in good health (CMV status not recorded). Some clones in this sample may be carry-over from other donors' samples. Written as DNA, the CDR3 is TGTGCCAGCAGTTACGACCTAGCGGGGGGTAAAACCGGGGAGCTGTTTTTT. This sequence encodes CASSYDLAGGKTGELFF.